Listed here is a single T cell receptor beta chain. Its antigen is as yet unknown. This sample was included in a study of a mutant IDH1 vaccine in newly diagnosed glioma. Study information: Therapy received beforehand was radiotherapy, temozolomide, or both, with most patients given both. Findings of the study overall: The authors found pseudoprogression apparently unrelated to changes in top peripheral T cell clonotypes.

Stated time point: baseline, week 1 (first vaccination visit). Regarding treatment: pre-vaccination baseline after standard-of-care therapy. Repertoires were generated with immunoSEQ multiplex PCR, while TCRdb's copy carries only in-frame clones and drops some. The table shows tens of thousands of clones, with more than 80% occurring only once. CDR3 length equals 16 residues. CDR1 and CDR2 from the germline V gene are SGHAT and FQNNGV. V lost 0 bases to trimming and J lost 6 bases; unmatched junction nucleotides: 9. This chain uses TRBV11-2 with TRBJ2-7; 9 bases fit TRBD1. The TCR originated in a man aged 18 to 30 with glioma. The input for sequencing was PBMCs, taken from a glioma patient treated with radiotherapy, temozolomide or both. The CDR3 sequence: CASSLDVRDRVFEQYF. In DNA, the CDR3 is TGTGCCAGCAGCTTAGATGTGAGGGACAGGGTTTTCGAGCAGTACTTC.